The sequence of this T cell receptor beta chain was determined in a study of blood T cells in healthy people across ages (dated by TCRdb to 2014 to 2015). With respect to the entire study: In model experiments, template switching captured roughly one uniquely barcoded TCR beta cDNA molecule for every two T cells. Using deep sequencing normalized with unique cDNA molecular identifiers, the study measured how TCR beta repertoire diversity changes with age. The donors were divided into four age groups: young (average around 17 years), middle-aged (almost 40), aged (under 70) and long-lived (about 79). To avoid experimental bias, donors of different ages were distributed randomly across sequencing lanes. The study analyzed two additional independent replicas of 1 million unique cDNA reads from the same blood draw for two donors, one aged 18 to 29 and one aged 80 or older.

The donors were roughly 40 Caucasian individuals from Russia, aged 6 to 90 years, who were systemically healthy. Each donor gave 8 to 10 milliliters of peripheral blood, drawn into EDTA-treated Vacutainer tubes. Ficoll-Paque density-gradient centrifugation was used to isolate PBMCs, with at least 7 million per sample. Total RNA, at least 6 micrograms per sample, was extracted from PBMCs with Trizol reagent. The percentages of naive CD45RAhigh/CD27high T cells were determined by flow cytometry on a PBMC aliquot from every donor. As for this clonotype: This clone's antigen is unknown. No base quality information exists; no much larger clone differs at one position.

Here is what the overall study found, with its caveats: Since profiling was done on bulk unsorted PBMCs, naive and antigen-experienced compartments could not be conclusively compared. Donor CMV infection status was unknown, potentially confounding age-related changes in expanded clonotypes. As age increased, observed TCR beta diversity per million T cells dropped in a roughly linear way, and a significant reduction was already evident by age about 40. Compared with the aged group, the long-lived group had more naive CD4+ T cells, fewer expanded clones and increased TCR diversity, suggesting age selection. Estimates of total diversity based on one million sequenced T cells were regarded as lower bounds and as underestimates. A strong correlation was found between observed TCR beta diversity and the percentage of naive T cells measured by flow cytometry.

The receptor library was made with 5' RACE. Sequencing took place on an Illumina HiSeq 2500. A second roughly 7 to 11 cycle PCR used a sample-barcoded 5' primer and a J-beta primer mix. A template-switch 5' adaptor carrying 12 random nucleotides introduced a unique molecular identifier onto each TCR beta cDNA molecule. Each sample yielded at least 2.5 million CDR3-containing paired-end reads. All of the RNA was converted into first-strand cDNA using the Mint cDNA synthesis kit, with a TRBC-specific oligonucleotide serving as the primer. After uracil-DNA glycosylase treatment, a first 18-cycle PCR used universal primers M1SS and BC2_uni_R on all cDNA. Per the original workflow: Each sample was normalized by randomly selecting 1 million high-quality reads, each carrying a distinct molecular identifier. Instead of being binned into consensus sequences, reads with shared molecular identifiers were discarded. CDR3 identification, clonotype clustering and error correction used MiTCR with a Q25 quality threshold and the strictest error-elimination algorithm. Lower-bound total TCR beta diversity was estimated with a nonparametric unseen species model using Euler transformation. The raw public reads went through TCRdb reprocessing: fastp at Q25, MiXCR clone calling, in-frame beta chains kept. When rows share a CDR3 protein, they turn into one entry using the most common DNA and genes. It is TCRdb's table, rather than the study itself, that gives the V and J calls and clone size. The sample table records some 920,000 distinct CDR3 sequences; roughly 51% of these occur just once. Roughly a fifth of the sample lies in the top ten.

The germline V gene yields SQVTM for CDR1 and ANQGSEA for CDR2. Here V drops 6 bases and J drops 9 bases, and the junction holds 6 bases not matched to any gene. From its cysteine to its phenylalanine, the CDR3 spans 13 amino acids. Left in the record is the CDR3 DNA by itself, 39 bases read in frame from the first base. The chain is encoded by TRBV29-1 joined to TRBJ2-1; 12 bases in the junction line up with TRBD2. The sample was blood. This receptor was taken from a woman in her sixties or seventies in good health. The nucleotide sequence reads TGCAGCGTCTCTAGCGGGAGGGCCGCTGAGCAGTTCTTC. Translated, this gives CSVSSGRAAEQFF.